This T cell receptor (beta chain) was documented in a study of shared clonotypes between healthy human individuals. Profiling relied on immunoSEQ multiplex PCR, and the TCRdb table lists in-frame clones only, not all of them. This sample carries a few million clones, over 85% of them seen once, and the ten largest clones take 0.13% to 0.15%. Study results and caveats: Roughly 5% of naive CD4 clonotypes were common to a few donors.

A remark on this clone: Its matching antigen is unknown.

Germline loops: CDR1 SEHNR, CDR2 FQNEAQ (reference sequence). The CDR3 runs to 17 residues. Trimming removed 1 base from V and 4 bases from J, with 17 bases in between. The receptor was derived from a young man in good health. The chain uses TRBV7-9 and TRBJ1-5; the D gene is possibly TRBD1 (6 bases). Sequencing was done on a sample of naive CD4+ T cells sorted from blood. The sample's subset: CD45RA+ positively selected. The CDR3 DNA sequence: TGTGCCAGCAGCTTAGTAGGGGGTATCGACGGAAATCAGCCCCAGCATTTT. Encoded protein: CASSLVGGIDGNQPQHF.